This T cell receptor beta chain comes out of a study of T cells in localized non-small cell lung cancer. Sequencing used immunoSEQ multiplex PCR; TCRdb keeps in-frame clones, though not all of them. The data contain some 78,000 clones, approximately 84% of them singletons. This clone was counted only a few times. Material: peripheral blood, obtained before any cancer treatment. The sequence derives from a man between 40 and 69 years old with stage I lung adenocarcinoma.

The CDR3 here is CASSLGLSSSYNEQFF. CDR3 bases: TGTGCCAGCAGCTTAGGGCTCTCGAGCTCCTACAATGAGCAGTTCTTC. The chain couples TRBV7-9 to TRBJ2-1; D ambiguous. The CDR3 runs 16 residues. Germline assignment: CDR1 SEHNR and CDR2 FQNEAQ (reference sequence). Between the trimmed V and J ends, which lost 1 base and 0 bases, there was a span of 10 bases.